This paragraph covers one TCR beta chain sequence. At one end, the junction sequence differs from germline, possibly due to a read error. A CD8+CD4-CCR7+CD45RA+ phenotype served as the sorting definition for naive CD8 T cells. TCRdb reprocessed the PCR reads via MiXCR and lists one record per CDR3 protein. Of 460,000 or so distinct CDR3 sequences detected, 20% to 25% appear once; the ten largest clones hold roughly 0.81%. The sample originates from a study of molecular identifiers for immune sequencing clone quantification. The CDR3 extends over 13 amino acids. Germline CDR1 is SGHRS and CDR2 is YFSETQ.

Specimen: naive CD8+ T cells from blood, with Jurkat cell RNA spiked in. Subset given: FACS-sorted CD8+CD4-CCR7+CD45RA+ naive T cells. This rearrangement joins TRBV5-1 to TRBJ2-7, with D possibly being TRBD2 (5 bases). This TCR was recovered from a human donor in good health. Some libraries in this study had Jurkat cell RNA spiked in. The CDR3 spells CASSEGLAYEQCF. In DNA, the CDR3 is TGCGCCAGCAGCGAGGGATTAGCCTACGAGCAGTGCTTC.